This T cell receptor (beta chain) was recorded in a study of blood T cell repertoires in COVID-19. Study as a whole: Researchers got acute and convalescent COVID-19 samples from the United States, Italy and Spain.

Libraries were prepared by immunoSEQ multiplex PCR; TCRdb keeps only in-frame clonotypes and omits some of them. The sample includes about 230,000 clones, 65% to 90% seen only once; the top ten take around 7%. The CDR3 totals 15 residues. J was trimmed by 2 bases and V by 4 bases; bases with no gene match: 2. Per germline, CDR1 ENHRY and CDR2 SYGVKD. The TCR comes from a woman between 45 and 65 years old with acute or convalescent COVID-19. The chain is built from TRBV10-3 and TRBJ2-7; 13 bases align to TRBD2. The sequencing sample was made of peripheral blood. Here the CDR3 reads CAISGGTSGTYEQYF. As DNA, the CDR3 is TGTGCCATCAGTGGCGGGACTAGCGGGACCTACGAGCAGTACTTC.